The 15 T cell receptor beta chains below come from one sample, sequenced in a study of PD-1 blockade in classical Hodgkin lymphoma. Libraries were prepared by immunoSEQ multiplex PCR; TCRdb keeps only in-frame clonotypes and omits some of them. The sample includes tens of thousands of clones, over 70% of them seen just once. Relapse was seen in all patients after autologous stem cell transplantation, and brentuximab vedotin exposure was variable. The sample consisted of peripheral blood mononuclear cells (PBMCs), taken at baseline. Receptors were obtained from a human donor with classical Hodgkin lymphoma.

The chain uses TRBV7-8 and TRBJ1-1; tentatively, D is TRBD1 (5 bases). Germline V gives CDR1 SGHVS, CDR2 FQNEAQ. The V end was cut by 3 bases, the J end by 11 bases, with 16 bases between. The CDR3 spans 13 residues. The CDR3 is CASSFFGASGAFF. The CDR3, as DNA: TGTGCCAGCAGCTTCTTCGGGGCCTCGGGCGCTTTCTTT.

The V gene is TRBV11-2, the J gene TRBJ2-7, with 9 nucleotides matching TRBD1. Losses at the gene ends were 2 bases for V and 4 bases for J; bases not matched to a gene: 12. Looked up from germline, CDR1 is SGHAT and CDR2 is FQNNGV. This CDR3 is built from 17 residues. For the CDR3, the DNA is TGTGCCAGCAGCTTATTTTCAGGGACAGGGAGGGTGTACGAGCAGTACTTC. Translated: CASSLFSGTGRVYEQYF.

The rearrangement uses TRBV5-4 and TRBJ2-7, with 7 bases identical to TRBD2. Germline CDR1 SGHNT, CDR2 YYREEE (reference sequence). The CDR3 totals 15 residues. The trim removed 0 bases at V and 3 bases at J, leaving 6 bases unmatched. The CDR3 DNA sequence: TGTGCCAGCAGCTTGGATGGCGGGAGTAGCTACGAGCAGTACTTC. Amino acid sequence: CASSLDGGSSYEQYF.

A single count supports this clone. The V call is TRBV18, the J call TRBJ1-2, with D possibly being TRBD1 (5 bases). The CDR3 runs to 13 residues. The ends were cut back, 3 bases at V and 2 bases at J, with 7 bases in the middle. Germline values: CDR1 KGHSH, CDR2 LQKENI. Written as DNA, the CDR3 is TGTGCCAGCTCACCGACAGAGAACTATGGCTACACCTTC. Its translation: CASSPTENYGYTF.

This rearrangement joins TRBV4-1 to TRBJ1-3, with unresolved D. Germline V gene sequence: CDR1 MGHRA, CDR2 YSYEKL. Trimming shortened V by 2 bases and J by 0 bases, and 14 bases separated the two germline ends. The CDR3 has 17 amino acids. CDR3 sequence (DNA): TGCGCCAGCAGCCAAAGGTCTGTCGTGAGCTCTGGAAACACCATATATTTT. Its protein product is CASSQRSVVSSGNTIYF.

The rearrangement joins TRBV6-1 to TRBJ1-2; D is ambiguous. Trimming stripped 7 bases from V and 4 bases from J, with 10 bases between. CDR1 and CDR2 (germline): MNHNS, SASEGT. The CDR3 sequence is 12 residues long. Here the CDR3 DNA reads TGTGCCAGCACCCCGTGGTCCTATGGCTACACCTTC. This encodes CASTPWSYGYTF.

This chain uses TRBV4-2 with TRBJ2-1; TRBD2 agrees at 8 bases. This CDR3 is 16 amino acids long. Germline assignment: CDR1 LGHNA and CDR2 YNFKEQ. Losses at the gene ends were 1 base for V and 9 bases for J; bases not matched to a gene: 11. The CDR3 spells CASSQVWRGDDGEQFF. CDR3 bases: TGTGCCAGCAGCCAAGTGTGGCGGGGGGACGATGGTGAGCAGTTCTTC.

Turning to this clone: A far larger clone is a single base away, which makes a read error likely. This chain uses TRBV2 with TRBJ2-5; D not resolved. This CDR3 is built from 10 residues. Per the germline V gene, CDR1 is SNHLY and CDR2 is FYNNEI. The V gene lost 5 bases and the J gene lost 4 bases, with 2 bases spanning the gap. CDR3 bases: TGTGCCAGCAGTACAGAGACCCAGTACTTC. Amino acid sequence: CASSTETQYF.

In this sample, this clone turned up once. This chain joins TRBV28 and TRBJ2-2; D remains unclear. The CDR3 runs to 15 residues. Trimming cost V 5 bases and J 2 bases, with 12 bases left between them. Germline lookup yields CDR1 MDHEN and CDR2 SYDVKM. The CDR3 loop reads CASSPSVGNTGELFF. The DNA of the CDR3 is TGTGCCAGCAGTCCCTCGGTCGGCAACACCGGGGAGCTGTTTTTT.

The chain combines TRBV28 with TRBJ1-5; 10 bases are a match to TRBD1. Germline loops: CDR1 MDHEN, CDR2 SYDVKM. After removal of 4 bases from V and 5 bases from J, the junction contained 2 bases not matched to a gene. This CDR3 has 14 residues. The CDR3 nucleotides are TGTGCCAGCAGTTGGACAGGGGGGGATCAGCCCCAGCATTTT. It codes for CASSWTGGDQPQHF.

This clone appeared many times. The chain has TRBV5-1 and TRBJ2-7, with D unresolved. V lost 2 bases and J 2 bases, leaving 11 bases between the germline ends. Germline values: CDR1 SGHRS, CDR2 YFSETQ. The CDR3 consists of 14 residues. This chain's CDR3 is CASSFGRSTYEQYF. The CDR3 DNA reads TGCGCCAGCAGCTTCGGCAGGTCCACCTACGAGCAGTACTTC.

The CDR3 spells CASSLVGGLAGYEQFF. For the CDR3, the DNA is TGTGCCAGCAGCTTAGTAGGCGGACTAGCGGGGTATGAGCAGTTCTTC. This sequence joins TRBV7-8 and TRBJ2-1; 12 nucleotides line up with TRBD2. The germline CDR1 and CDR2 sequences are SGHVS and FQNEAQ. Trimming cost V 1 base and J 8 bases; bases outside gene matches: 6. The CDR3 sequence is 16 residues long.

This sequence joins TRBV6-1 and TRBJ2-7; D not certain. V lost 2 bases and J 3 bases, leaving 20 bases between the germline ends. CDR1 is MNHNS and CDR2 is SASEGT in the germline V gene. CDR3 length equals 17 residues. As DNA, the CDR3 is TGTGCCAGCAGTGAATGGTCCTCGGTCGGGTCCGGCTACGAGCAGTACTTC. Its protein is CASSEWSSVGSGYEQYF.

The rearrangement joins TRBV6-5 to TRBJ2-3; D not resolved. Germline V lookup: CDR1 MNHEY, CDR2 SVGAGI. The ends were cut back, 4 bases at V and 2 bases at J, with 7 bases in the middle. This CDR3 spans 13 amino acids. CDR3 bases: TGTGCCAGCAGTTTGCGGTCCACAGATACGCAGTATTTT. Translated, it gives CASSLRSTDTQYF.

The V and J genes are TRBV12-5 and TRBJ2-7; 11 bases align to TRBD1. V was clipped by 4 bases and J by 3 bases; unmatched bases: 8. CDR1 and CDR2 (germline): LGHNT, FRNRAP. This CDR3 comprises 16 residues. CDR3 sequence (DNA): TGTGCTAGTGGTTCCAGGACAGGGGGCTTCTACTACGAGCAGTACTTC. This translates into CASGSRTGGFYYEQYF.